Listed below are T cell receptor beta chains from one sample, sequenced in a study of T cell responses to AZD1222 COVID-19 vaccine. The data were produced by immunoSEQ multiplex PCR, yet TCRdb's version contains in-frame clones alone and is incomplete. The table has 150,000 or so clones, roughly nine tenths seen once. The specimen comprised peripheral blood, sampled on day 0 of AZD1222 vaccination. These receptors were collected from an adult in good health. Both conserved end residues are part of each CDR3. The D gene is left open where the match is weak. Clone sizes are given selectively: once, few, many, or a class where the clone is expanded.

J gene: TRBJ1-3; D gene: NA; V gene: TRBV6-5; clone size: NA; CDR3 protein: CASSYGGVYSGNTIYF; CDR3 DNA: TGTGCCAGCAGTTACGGCGGGGTTTACTCTGGAAACACCATATATTTT
J gene: TRBJ2-7; D gene: NA; V gene: TRBV5-4; clone size: NA; CDR3 protein: CASRRQEIPYEQYF; CDR3 DNA: TGTGCCAGCCGACGACAGGAAATCCCCTACGAGCAGTACTTC
J gene: TRBJ2-2; D gene: TRBD2; V gene: TRBV5-1; clone size: NA; CDR3 protein: CASSLMTSGSGTGELFF; CDR3 DNA: TGCGCCAGCAGCTTGATGACTAGCGGGAGTGGCACCGGGGAGCTGTTTTTT
J gene: TRBJ1-2; D gene: NA; V gene: TRBV6-4; clone size: NA; CDR3 protein: CASRRDPRYGYTF; CDR3 DNA: TGTGCCAGCAGACGGGACCCTCGGTATGGCTACACCTTC
J gene: TRBJ1-5; D gene: NA; V gene: TRBV6-6; clone size: NA; CDR3 protein: CASSWPGGHQPQHF; CDR3 DNA: TGTGCCAGCAGTTGGCCCGGGGGTCATCAGCCCCAGCATTTT
J gene: TRBJ1-1; D gene: NA; V gene: TRBV7-9; clone size: NA; CDR3 protein: CASSLEKVEVLNTEAFF; CDR3 DNA: TGTGCCAGCAGCTTAGAAAAGGTCGAGGTATTGAACACTGAAGCTTTCTTT
J gene: TRBJ1-2; D gene: NA; V gene: TRBV27; clone size: few; CDR3 protein: CASRALGGGGYGYTF; CDR3 DNA: TGTGCCAGCAGGGCCTTGGGGGGAGGAGGCTATGGCTACACCTTC
J gene: TRBJ2-7; D gene: TRBD1; V gene: TRBV6-5; clone size: NA; CDR3 protein: CASRPTGAGYEQYF; CDR3 DNA: TGTGCCAGCAGACCGACAGGGGCCGGCTACGAGCAGTACTTC
J gene: TRBJ2-1; D gene: NA; V gene: TRBV9; clone size: NA; CDR3 protein: CASSARGGLAYNEQFF; CDR3 DNA: TGTGCCAGCAGCGCTCGAGGGGGTTTAGCGTACAATGAGCAGTTCTTC
J gene: TRBJ1-6; D gene: NA; V gene: TRBV6-5; clone size: NA; CDR3 protein: CASCPIGESPLHF; CDR3 DNA: TGTGCCAGCTGCCCGATTGGGGAATCACCCCTCCACTTT
J gene: TRBJ1-4; D gene: NA; V gene: TRBV5-1; clone size: few; CDR3 protein: CASSLGGSGEKLFF; CDR3 DNA: TGCGCCAGCAGCTTGGGCGGTTCTGGAGAAAAACTGTTTTTT
J gene: TRBJ2-7; D gene: NA; V gene: TRBV6-1; clone size: once; CDR3 protein: CASSDMGWGYEQYF; CDR3 DNA: TGTGCCAGCAGTGACATGGGATGGGGCTACGAGCAGTACTTC
J gene: TRBJ1-2; D gene: TRBD1; V gene: TRBV19; clone size: NA; CDR3 protein: CATSGWDREGIYGYTF; CDR3 DNA: TGTGCCACCTCAGGTTGGGACAGGGAGGGGATCTATGGCTACACCTTC
J gene: TRBJ1-1; D gene: NA; V gene: TRBV7-9; clone size: NA; CDR3 protein: CASSFLNTEAFF; CDR3 DNA: TGTGCCAGCAGCTTTTTGAACACTGAAGCTTTCTTT
J gene: TRBJ1-1; D gene: NA; V gene: TRBV12-3/TRBV12-4; clone size: NA; CDR3 protein: CASGRAPRPEAFF; CDR3 DNA: TGTGCCAGTGGCCGGGCCCCTCGCCCTGAAGCTTTCTTT
J gene: TRBJ2-7; D gene: NA; V gene: TRBV28; clone size: NA; CDR3 protein: CASSSFYEQYF; CDR3 DNA: TGTGCCAGCAGTTCATTTTACGAGCAGTACTTC
J gene: TRBJ1-2; D gene: NA; V gene: TRBV4-1; clone size: NA; CDR3 protein: CASSQEGRSLYGYTF; CDR3 DNA: TGCGCCAGCAGCCAAGAGGGACGGTCTCTCTATGGCTACACCTTC
J gene: TRBJ1-2; D gene: TRBD1; V gene: TRBV24-1; clone size: NA; CDR3 protein: CATSDSPGTAYGYTF; CDR3 DNA: TGTGCCACCAGTGATTCCCCAGGGACAGCTTATGGCTACACCTTC
J gene: TRBJ2-1; D gene: NA; V gene: TRBV7-2; clone size: NA; CDR3 protein: CASSLTRDEQFF; CDR3 DNA: TGTGCCAGCAGCTTAACCAGGGATGAGCAGTTCTTC
J gene: TRBJ2-3; D gene: NA; V gene: TRBV4-2; clone size: NA; CDR3 protein: CASSRTSDTQYF; CDR3 DNA: TGTGCCAGCAGCCGAACCTCGGATACGCAGTATTTT
J gene: TRBJ2-3; D gene: TRBD2; V gene: TRBV7-9; clone size: NA; CDR3 protein: CASSRGLAGEDTQYF; CDR3 DNA: TGTGCCAGCAGCAGGGGACTAGCGGGAGAGGATACGCAGTATTTT
J gene: TRBJ2-7; D gene: TRBD2; V gene: TRBV5-1; clone size: NA; CDR3 protein: CASSLTGRTSSYEQYF; CDR3 DNA: TGCGCCAGCAGCCTAACTGGACGGACTAGTTCCTACGAGCAGTACTTC
J gene: TRBJ2-5; D gene: TRBD2; V gene: TRBV28; clone size: NA; CDR3 protein: CASSLVGAGGFQETQYF; CDR3 DNA: TGTGCCAGCAGTTTGGTCGGGGCGGGAGGATTTCAAGAGACCCAGTACTTC
J gene: TRBJ2-2; D gene: NA; V gene: TRBV5-8; clone size: NA; CDR3 protein: CASSGIGLLVRPGELFF; CDR3 DNA: TGTGCCAGCAGCGGGATAGGACTACTAGTTCGACCCGGGGAGCTGTTTTTT
J gene: TRBJ1-2; D gene: NA; V gene: TRBV12-3/TRBV12-4; clone size: NA; CDR3 protein: CASSPGGNYGYTF; CDR3 DNA: TGTGCCAGCAGTCCTGGGGGAAACTATGGCTACACCTTC
J gene: TRBJ1-5; D gene: TRBD1; V gene: TRBV6-5; clone size: NA; CDR3 protein: CASREDRVGNQPQHF; CDR3 DNA: TGTGCCAGCAGGGAGGACAGGGTTGGCAATCAGCCCCAGCATTTT
J gene: TRBJ1-4; D gene: TRBD1; V gene: TRBV19; clone size: NA; CDR3 protein: CASIPRGGRGDEKLFF; CDR3 DNA: TGTGCCAGTATCCCCCGGGGGGGCAGGGGGGATGAAAAACTGTTTTTT
J gene: TRBJ2-7; D gene: NA; V gene: TRBV5-4; clone size: NA; CDR3 protein: CASSSEGEPYWEQYF; CDR3 DNA: TGTGCCAGCAGCTCGGAGGGGGAACCGTATTGGGAGCAGTACTTC
J gene: TRBJ1-5; D gene: NA; V gene: TRBV28; clone size: NA; CDR3 protein: CASGSFSEGGAQPQHF; CDR3 DNA: TGTGCCAGCGGGTCGTTTTCGGAGGGGGGAGCTCAGCCCCAGCATTTT
J gene: TRBJ1-4; D gene: TRBD1; V gene: TRBV15; clone size: NA; CDR3 protein: CATSRRQGLNEKLFF; CDR3 DNA: TGTGCCACCAGCAGGCGACAGGGGCTGAATGAAAAACTGTTTTTT
J gene: TRBJ2-7; D gene: TRBD1; V gene: TRBV7-2; clone size: NA; CDR3 protein: CASSPDRGRYEQYF; CDR3 DNA: TGTGCCAGCAGCCCCGACAGGGGCCGCTACGAGCAGTACTTC
J gene: TRBJ2-7; D gene: NA; V gene: TRBV11-1; clone size: NA; CDR3 protein: CASSFTGLRLGEQYF; CDR3 DNA: TGTGCCAGCAGCTTCACAGGCCTACGACTGGGGGAGCAGTACTTC
J gene: TRBJ1-1; D gene: NA; V gene: TRBV5-1; clone size: NA; CDR3 protein: CASSQGSVAFF; CDR3 DNA: TGCGCCAGCAGCCAAGGCTCTGTGGCTTTCTTT
J gene: TRBJ1-3; D gene: NA; V gene: TRBV14; clone size: NA; CDR3 protein: CASSQSGRGNTIYF; CDR3 DNA: TGTGCCAGCAGCCAGTCGGGACGTGGAAACACCATATATTTT
J gene: TRBJ1-3; D gene: NA; V gene: TRBV5-4; clone size: NA; CDR3 protein: CASSLADSGNTIYF; CDR3 DNA: TGTGCCAGCAGCTTGGCTGACTCTGGAAACACCATATATTTT
J gene: TRBJ2-7; D gene: NA; V gene: TRBV3-1/TRBV3-2; clone size: NA; CDR3 protein: CASSQDTTRSYEQYF; CDR3 DNA: TGTGCCAGCAGCCAAGATACCACGCGATCCTACGAGCAGTACTTC
J gene: TRBJ2-7; D gene: NA; V gene: TRBV9; clone size: NA; CDR3 protein: CASSPNWLAAYEQYF; CDR3 DNA: TGTGCCAGCAGCCCAAACTGGTTAGCGGCCTACGAGCAGTACTTC
J gene: TRBJ2-7; D gene: TRBD1; V gene: TRBV7-9; clone size: NA; CDR3 protein: CASSRDRAYEQYF; CDR3 DNA: TGTGCCAGCAGCCGGGACAGGGCATACGAGCAGTACTTC
J gene: TRBJ1-2; D gene: NA; V gene: TRBV7-2; clone size: NA; CDR3 protein: CASSLGTYGYTF; CDR3 DNA: TGTGCCAGCAGCCTCGGGACATATGGCTACACCTTC
J gene: TRBJ2-7; D gene: NA; V gene: TRBV3-1/TRBV3-2; clone size: NA; CDR3 protein: CASSHPSARRDKDEQYF; CDR3 DNA: TGTGCCAGCAGCCACCCCTCGGCTCGGAGGGACAAGGACGAGCAGTACTTC
J gene: TRBJ2-2; D gene: NA; V gene: TRBV15; clone size: NA; CDR3 protein: CATSFPSGTVNTGELFF; CDR3 DNA: TGTGCCACCAGTTTCCCCAGCGGGACAGTAAACACCGGGGAGCTGTTTTTT
J gene: TRBJ1-4; D gene: NA; V gene: TRBV6-5; clone size: NA; CDR3 protein: CASSERQRINEKLFF; CDR3 DNA: TGTGCCAGCAGCGAGCGACAGCGGATTAATGAAAAACTGTTTTTT
J gene: TRBJ1-4; D gene: NA; V gene: TRBV3-1/TRBV3-2; clone size: NA; CDR3 protein: CASSQDFRNEKLFF; CDR3 DNA: TGTGCCAGCAGCCAAGATTTCAGAAATGAAAAACTGTTTTTT
J gene: TRBJ2-3; D gene: TRBD1; V gene: TRBV12-5; clone size: NA; CDR3 protein: CASGLGRGLGTDTQYF; CDR3 DNA: TGTGCTAGTGGTTTGGGCAGGGGGCTGGGCACAGATACGCAGTATTTT
J gene: TRBJ1-5; D gene: TRBD1; V gene: TRBV7-2; clone size: NA; CDR3 protein: CASSYRGLGNQPQHF; CDR3 DNA: TGTGCCAGCAGCTACAGGGGGTTGGGCAATCAGCCCCAGCATTTT
J gene: TRBJ1-5; D gene: NA; V gene: TRBV28; clone size: NA; CDR3 protein: CASSLTAGDQPQHF; CDR3 DNA: TGTGCCAGCAGTTTGACAGCGGGGGATCAGCCCCAGCATTTT
J gene: TRBJ2-7; D gene: NA; V gene: TRBV28; clone size: NA; CDR3 protein: CASSLSGREQYF; CDR3 DNA: TGTGCCAGCAGTTTGTCTGGCCGGGAGCAGTACTTC